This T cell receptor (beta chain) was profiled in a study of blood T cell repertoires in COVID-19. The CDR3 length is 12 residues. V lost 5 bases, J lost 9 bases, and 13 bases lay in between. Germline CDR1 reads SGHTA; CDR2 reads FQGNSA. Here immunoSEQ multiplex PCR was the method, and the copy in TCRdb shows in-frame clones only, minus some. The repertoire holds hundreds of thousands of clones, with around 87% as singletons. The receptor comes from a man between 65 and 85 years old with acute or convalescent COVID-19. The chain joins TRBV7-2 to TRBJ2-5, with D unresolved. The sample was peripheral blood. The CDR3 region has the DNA TGTGCCAGCAGCGAGCCCGCCCGAGCCCAGTACTTC. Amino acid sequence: CASSEPARAQYF.